One T cell receptor beta chain is described in this entry. As yet, its antigen is unknown. Per donor, a minimum of one pre-ART and a minimum of two post-ART PBMC samples were available. Participants with HIV, all of them, were treated in the United States. The sample is drawn from a study of long-term antiretroviral therapy in people with HIV. Version v3.0 of the immunoSEQ assay was performed at survey level. TCRdb keeps only in-frame clones here, not all; method: immunoSEQ multiplex PCR. The sample has 35,000 to 55,000 clones; roughly 96% are singletons. Study outcomes and limitations: It was observed that HIV repertoires exhibited narrower CDR3 length ranges than controls. Clones expanded before ART dominated the repertoire at all time points.

V lost 0 bases, J lost 9 bases, and 8 bases lay in between. The V gene's germline CDR1 is MNHEY and CDR2 SMNVEV (reference sequence). This CDR3 spans 12 amino acids. This sequence was found in a woman between 50 and 59 years old with HIV. The specimen was unsorted PBMCs, collected 3.7 years after starting antiretroviral therapy. This chain joins TRBV27 and TRBJ1-2; D is unclear. The CDR3 DNA reads TGTGCCAGCAGTTTATCGGGGAAAAGCTACACCTTC. Amino acids: CASSLSGKSYTF.